Listed here is a single T cell receptor beta chain. Germline lookup yields CDR1 MNHNY and CDR2 SVGAGI (reference sequence). The CDR3 covers 15 residues. J was trimmed by 8 bases and V by 6 bases; bases with no gene match: 7. MiXCR was run by TCRdb on the RT-PCR reads, yielding one entry per CDR3 protein. Here the sample spans approximately 720,000 distinct CDR3 sequences, approximately 15% being singletons. The clonotype was recovered from a female donor in good health, serving as a healthy control. Sequencing was performed on memory CD4+ T cells from blood. The V and J genes are TRBV6-6 and TRBJ1-6, with 10 bases lining up with TRBD1. The CDR3 sequence is CASSSAGTGDSPLHF. The CDR3 DNA follows: TGTGCCAGCAGCTCTGCCGGGACAGGGGATTCACCCCTCCACTTT.